A single sample gave rise to the 32 T cell receptor beta chains below, sequenced in a study of technical replicates of blood from a handful of donors. Assay used: immunoSEQ multiplex PCR; TCRdb lists only in-frame clones, some missing. The data show 65,000 to 90,000 clones, with 92% seen just once and 0.25% to 0.35% held by the top ten. The sample consisted of T cells isolated from PBMCs. The source is a human donor in good health.

This chain connects TRBV11-3 to TRBJ1-2; the match to TRBD1 covers 8 bases. Trimming removed 5 bases from V and 3 bases from J; junction bases left unmatched: 8. The CDR3 runs 15 residues. The germline gives CDR1 SGHNT, CDR2 YENEEA. The chain's CDR3 is CASSPRQGRDYGYTF. The DNA of the CDR3 is TGTGCCAGCAGCCCACGACAGGGGCGCGACTATGGCTACACCTTC. Full variable domain (outside the CDR3, taken from reference TRBV11-3 and TRBJ1-2): EAGVVQSPRYKIIEKKQPVAFWCNPISGHNTLYWYLQNLGQGPELLIRYENEEAVDDSQLPKDRFSAERLKGVDSTLKIQPAELGDSAVYLCASSPRQGRDYGYTFGSGTRLTVV.

The chain is built from TRBV7-7 and TRBJ2-5; possible D gene TRBD2, 5 bases. V was cut by 3 bases and J by 4 bases, with 9 bases left in between. The V gene's germline CDR1 is SSHAT and CDR2 FNYEAQ (reference sequence). This CDR3 contains 13 residues. The CDR3, as DNA: TGTGCCAGCAGCTTCGGCCTAGCAGAGACCCAGTACTTC. Translation: CASSFGLAETQYF.

The chain uses TRBV2 and TRBJ2-7; D unresolved. Trimming pared 2 bases from V and 7 bases from J, leaving 9 bases between. Germline loops: CDR1 SNHLY, CDR2 FYNNEI. CDR3 size: 12 residues. The CDR3, as DNA: TGTGCCAGCAGTGAACAGGCCTGGGAGCAGTACTTC. Translating it yields CASSEQAWEQYF.

The genes are TRBV4-1 and TRBJ2-5; 7 bases map to TRBD1. This CDR3 comprises 14 residues. The junction had 6 bases not matched to a gene; V was cut back by 3 bases and J by 5 bases. Germline values: CDR1 MGHRA, CDR2 YSYEKL. CDR3 in DNA: TGCGCCAGCAGCCAGACAGGGTTGGGGGAGACCCAGTACTTC. Its translation: CASSQTGLGETQYF.

The V gene is TRBV2, the J gene TRBJ1-5; D gene unclear. CDR3 length equals 13 residues. Trimming removed 6 bases from V and 5 bases from J, with 11 bases in between. Germline V CDR1 and CDR2: SNHLY, FYNNEI. This CDR3 reads CASSADGDQPQHF. CDR3 in DNA: TGTGCCAGCAGCGCCGACGGGGATCAGCCCCAGCATTTT.

The J gene is TRBJ2-7, the V gene TRBV6-5; D remains unclear. Germline assignment: CDR1 MNHEY and CDR2 SVGAGI. This CDR3 is built from 11 residues. V dropped 5 bases and J dropped 5 bases, with 7 bases sitting between them. The CDR3 reads CASSANHEQYF. The CDR3 coding sequence is TGTGCCAGCAGTGCGAACCACGAGCAGTACTTC.

CDR3 DNA: TGCGCCAGCAGCTCGCAACGCCGACAGAACCTGAACTACGAGCAGTACTTC. Amino acids: CASSSQRRQNLNYEQYF. The rearrangement uses TRBV5-1 and TRBJ2-7; a weak D match, TRBD1 (5 bases). The CDR3 sequence is 17 residues long. V lost 3 bases and J 3 bases, leaving 22 bases between the germline ends. The germline CDR1 and CDR2 sequences are SGHRS and YFSETQ.

J is TRBJ2-3 and V is TRBV7-9; no clear D. Germline V gene data show CDR1 as SEHNR and CDR2 as FQNEAQ (reference sequence). The CDR3 spans 14 residues. The V end lost 5 bases, the J end lost 5 bases, and 14 bases lay between the germline ends. This CDR3 is CASSPRVGLDTQYF. CDR3 bases: TGTGCCAGCAGCCCGAGAGTCGGGTTAGATACGCAGTATTTT.

The V gene is TRBV7-8, the J gene TRBJ2-7; a weak D match, TRBD1 (6 bases). Germline lookup yields CDR1 SGHVS and CDR2 FQNEAQ. V gave up 5 bases and J gave up 4 bases, with 18 bases separating them. This CDR3 has 15 amino acids. CDR3 amino acids: CASSPRQAPAYEQYF. The DNA for the CDR3 is TGTGCCAGCAGCCCCCGACAGGCCCCCGCTTACGAGCAGTACTTC.

This clone was picked up a small number of times. V gene TRBV6-5 combines with J gene TRBJ1-1; D might be TRBD1 (6 bases). CDR1 and CDR2 from the germline V gene are MNHEY and SVGAGI. The CDR3 is 9 residues long. Trimming pared 10 bases from V and 11 bases from J, leaving 11 bases between. The CDR3 here is CANREWAFF. As DNA, the CDR3 is TGTGCCAACAGGGAGTGGGCTTTCTTT.

This rearrangement joins TRBV2 to TRBJ2-1, with D maybe TRBD1 (6 bases). CDR3 size: 13 residues. The V gene's germline CDR1 is SNHLY and CDR2 FYNNEI. Between the trimmed V and J ends, which lost 6 bases and 7 bases, there was a span of 13 bases. The CDR3 sequence is CASRRTVANEQFF. As DNA, the CDR3 is TGTGCCAGCAGAAGGACAGTTGCAAATGAGCAGTTCTTC.

The chain has TRBV2 and TRBJ1-5; 10 bases fit TRBD1. J lost 7 bases, V lost 6 bases, and 3 bases had no gene match. This CDR3 has 13 amino acids. Germline CDR1 and CDR2: SNHLY and FYNNEI. The CDR3 DNA is TGTGCCAGCAGAGGACAGGGGGGCCAGCCCCAGCATTTT. It encodes CASRGQGGQPQHF.

The rearrangement joins TRBV21-1 to TRBJ2-7; the D call TRBD2 from the table was never checked on the DNA. TRBV21-1 corresponds to a pseudogene. The CDR3 sequence is 13 residues long. CDR3 sequence (DNA): TGTGCCAGCAGCAAAAAGACTAGGGGCCCTCAGTACTTC. Translating it yields CASSKKTRGPQYF.

The gene calls are TRBV30 and TRBJ2-3; perhaps TRBD1 as D (6 bases). Germline V gene sequence: CDR1 GTSNPN, CDR2 SVGIG (reference sequence). The CDR3 runs 17 residues. Trimming pared 0 bases from V and 3 bases from J, leaving 19 bases between. CDR3 residues: CAWSVSRTDAVTDTQYF. The DNA for the CDR3 is TGTGCCTGGAGTGTTTCGCGGACAGACGCCGTAACAGATACGCAGTATTTT. Together with reference TRBV30 and TRBJ2-3, the CDR3 gives the full variable domain: SQTIHQWPATLVQPVGSPLSLECTVEGTSNPNLYWYRQAAGRGLQLLFYSVGIGQISSEVPQNLSASRPQDRQFILSSKKLLLSDSGFYLCAWSVSRTDAVTDTQYFGPGTRLTVL.

This chain uses TRBV5-6 with TRBJ2-1; 7 nucleotides agree with TRBD2. The J segment lost 0 bases and the V segment lost 1 base, leaving 4 bases of the junction unmatched. The CDR3 is made up of 16 amino acids. Per the germline V gene, CDR1 is SGHDT and CDR2 is YYEEEE. The CDR3, as DNA: TGTGCCAGCAGCTTGTTTGGGGGGGACTCCTACAATGAGCAGTTCTTC. Translating gives CASSLFGGDSYNEQFF.

The J gene is TRBJ2-2, the V gene TRBV29-1, with TRBD2 as a possible D gene (6 bases). CDR3 length: 11 amino acids. With 7 bases removed from V and 6 bases from J, the gap between germline ends came to 9 bases. Germline CDR1 is SQVTM and CDR2 is ANQGSEA. The CDR3 reads CSAREAGELFF. For the CDR3, the DNA is TGCAGCGCCAGGGAGGCCGGGGAGCTGTTTTTT.

The chain employs TRBV5-1 and TRBJ2-5; TRBD1 agrees at 7 bases. This CDR3 has 15 amino acids. Germline CDR1 and CDR2: SGHRS and YFSETQ. V lost 4 bases and J lost 5; bases outside the gene matches: 11. The CDR3 is CASSGGQTGRETQYF. The CDR3 region has the DNA TGCGCCAGCAGCGGGGGACAGACGGGGCGGGAGACCCAGTACTTC.

The rearrangement links TRBV7-3 to TRBJ2-1, with 9 bases matching TRBD2. This CDR3 is built from 14 residues. Germline V CDR1 and CDR2: SGHTA, FQGTGA. V lost 5 bases and J lost 6; bases outside the gene matches: 5. DNA for the CDR3: TGTGCCAGCAGCCCGGGACTAGCTGTCAATGAGCAGTTCTTC. Its protein is CASSPGLAVNEQFF.

The CDR3 is CASSLAGRTGELFF. The CDR3 DNA follows: TGTGCCAGCAGCTTAGCGGGGAGGACCGGGGAGCTGTTTTTT. This chain uses TRBV5-4 with TRBJ2-2, with TRBD2 identical over 7 bases. The CDR3 totals 14 residues. The V segment lost 2 bases and the J segment 5 bases; nucleotides outside the gene matches: 3. Germline lookup yields CDR1 SGHNT and CDR2 YYREEE (reference sequence).

The chain has TRBV5-1 and TRBJ2-7; 8 bases map to TRBD2. The V segment lost 4 bases and the J segment 4 bases; nucleotides outside the gene matches: 10. Germline loops: CDR1 SGHRS, CDR2 YFSETQ. CDR3 size: 15 residues. CDR3 sequence: CASSATSGQDYEQYF. In DNA, the CDR3 is TGCGCCAGCAGCGCAACTAGCGGTCAAGATTACGAGCAGTACTTC.

This sequence joins TRBV4-2 and TRBJ2-4; TRBD2 aligns across 8 bases. The V and J ends lost 2 bases and 5 bases, in that order; junction bases with no gene match: 8. Germline assignment: CDR1 LGHNA and CDR2 YNFKEQ. The CDR3 runs to 16 residues. CDR3 protein: CASSQSLAATENIQYF. The CDR3 nucleotides are TGTGCCAGCAGCCAATCACTAGCGGCGACTGAAAACATTCAGTACTTC.

The genes are TRBV11-2 and TRBJ2-3, with TRBD2 as a possible D gene (5 bases). Trimming removed 4 bases at V and 6 bases at J, with 29 bases between. The length of the CDR3 is 19 residues. Germline lookup yields CDR1 SGHAT and CDR2 FQNNGV. The CDR3 DNA sequence: TGTGCCAGCAGCTCCACTTTCGGCTCGGGGATTAAATTCAGGGATACGCAGTATTTT. The encoded protein is CASSSTFGSGIKFRDTQYF.

This rearrangement joins TRBV2 to TRBJ2-3, with 9 bases identical to TRBD2. V shed 5 bases, J shed 3 bases, and the junction held 6 bases outside the gene matches. Germline CDR1 SNHLY, CDR2 FYNNEI. The CDR3 is 15 residues long. The CDR3 DNA reads as TGTGCCAGCAGTAGTTATAGCGGGAGTACAGATACGCAGTATTTT. Its protein is CASSSYSGSTDTQYF.

The chain is built from TRBV5-1 and TRBJ2-1, with 11 bases identical to TRBD2. The CDR3 extends over 15 amino acids. Germline CDR1 and CDR2: SGHRS and YFSETQ. Trimming took 4 bases from V and 4 from J; bases not matched to a gene: 4. CDR3 sequence (DNA): TGCGCCAGCAGCGGCGGGACTAGCGGTTACAATGAGCAGTTCTTC. Its protein product is CASSGGTSGYNEQFF.

CDR3 sequence (DNA): TGTGCCAGCAGTTTATTGGAGGGGGCGAGCTATGGCTACACCTTC. Translation: CASSLLEGASYGYTF. The rearrangement joins TRBV28 to TRBJ1-2; 7 bases map to TRBD1. This CDR3 comprises 15 residues. Germline V gives CDR1 MDHEN, CDR2 SYDVKM. J lost 4 bases, V lost 1 base, and 6 bases had no gene match.

V is TRBV10-1 and J is TRBJ2-7; perhaps TRBD1 as D (5 bases). Germline V gene data show CDR1 as WNHNN and CDR2 as SYGVQD (reference sequence). This CDR3 is built from 16 residues. V lost 3 bases to trimming and J lost 3 bases, with 18 bases between them. The CDR3 here is CASSDLRGPDGYEQYF. The CDR3 nucleotides read TGCGCCAGCAGTGATCTTAGGGGTCCCGACGGCTACGAGCAGTACTTC.

V gene TRBV29-1 combines with J gene TRBJ1-5; D not certain. The germline V and J ends were trimmed by 3 bases and 6 bases, with 9 bases remaining between them. The CDR3 spans 12 residues. Looked up from germline, CDR1 is SQVTM and CDR2 is ANQGSEA. This CDR3 reads CSVDRGGQPQHF. The CDR3 coding sequence is TGCAGCGTTGACCGGGGAGGTCAGCCCCAGCATTTT.

The chain employs TRBV28 and TRBJ2-1, with 10 positions matching TRBD2. The CDR3 is 21 residues long. Germline V gene lookup returns CDR1 MDHEN and CDR2 SYDVKM. V shed 4 bases and J 8 bases; nucleotides not matched to a gene: 26. CDR3 sequence: CASSSSTWDRIELAGLDEQFF. In nucleotides, the CDR3 is TGTGCCAGCAGTTCTTCTACCTGGGACAGGATAGAACTAGCGGGATTGGATGAGCAGTTCTTC.

The chain uses TRBV10-2 and TRBJ2-3; 8 bases map to TRBD2. There are 15 residues in the CDR3. Germline V gives CDR1 WSHSY, CDR2 SAAADI. V shed 3 bases, J shed 0 bases, and the junction held 2 bases outside the gene matches. CDR3 residues: CASSESSGSTDTQYF. The CDR3, as DNA: TGCGCCAGCAGTGAATCTAGCGGGAGCACAGATACGCAGTATTTT.

In the case of this clone: The same CDR3 is also encoded by other DNA sequences in this sample. The chain carries TRBV7-6 and TRBJ1-2; D ambiguous. Germline-derived CDR1 and CDR2 are SGHVS and FNYEAQ. V lost 3 bases, J lost 4 bases, and 9 bases lay in between. This CDR3 is 13 amino acids long. This chain's CDR3 is CASSFPGGYGYTF. The CDR3 region has the DNA TGTGCCAGCAGCTTTCCGGGAGGCTATGGCTACACCTTC.

The V gene is TRBV6-6, the J gene TRBJ2-3; 8 bases agree with TRBD2. The CDR3 is made up of 15 amino acids. Germline CDR1 MNHNY, CDR2 SVGAGI (reference sequence). V shed 5 bases, J shed 4 bases, and the junction held 8 bases outside the gene matches. CDR3 sequence: CASSTGRAYPDTQYF. The CDR3 nucleotides read TGTGCCAGCAGTACCGGGAGGGCCTATCCAGATACGCAGTATTTT.

The chain couples TRBV7-9 to TRBJ1-3, with TRBD1 matching 8 bases. The length of the CDR3 is 15 residues. Germline V gene data show CDR1 as SEHNR and CDR2 as FQNEAQ (reference sequence). The J segment lost 3 bases and the V segment lost 6 bases, leaving 7 bases of the junction unmatched. The CDR3 is CASRTPDRGGNTIYF. The CDR3 DNA follows: TGTGCCAGCAGAACACCTGACAGGGGTGGAAACACCATATATTTT.